Below, 28 T cell receptor beta chains from the same sample are listed, as sequenced in a study of CXCR3-negative and CXCR3-positive naive CD8 T cells. The TRB cDNA libraries were prepared by 5' RACE with UMI labels. TCRdb re-called the 5' RACE reads; every CDR3 protein appears as one record, without DNA. In all, the sample yields 40,000 to 45,000 distinct CDR3 sequences. The sample comprised memory CD8+ T cells from blood. The receptors stem from a human donor in good health. Some clones in this sample may be carry-over from other donors' samples.

The chain combines TRBV20-1 with TRBJ2-5. Germline lookup yields CDR1 DFQATT and CDR2 SNEGSKA (reference sequence). This CDR3 is 14 amino acids long. The CDR3 region is CSARDTAPQETQYF.

J is TRBJ1-6 and V is TRBV14. Germline V lookup: CDR1 SGHDN, CDR2 FVKESK. The CDR3 is 16 residues long. The CDR3 spells CASSQVGPIYNSPLHF.

V gene TRBV6-5 combines with J gene TRBJ1-2. Germline-derived CDR1 and CDR2 are MNHEY and SVGAGI. There are 14 residues in the CDR3. The chain's CDR3 is CASSYGRENYGYTF.

The chain joins TRBV7-7 to TRBJ2-7; the D gene TCRdb calls, TRBD1, cannot be checked with no DNA. CDR1 and CDR2 (germline): SSHAT, FNYEAQ (reference sequence). The CDR3 is made up of 15 amino acids. CDR3 protein: CASSPWTGLSYEQYF. Variable domain in full (rest from reference TRBV7-7 and TRBJ2-7): GAGVSQSPRYKVTKRGQDVTLRCDPISSHATLYWYQQALGQGPEFLTYFNYEAQPDKSGLPSDRFSAERPEGSISTLTIQRTEQRDSAMYRCASSPWTGLSYEQYFGPGTRLTVT.

The V and J genes are TRBV5-1 and TRBJ2-2; TCRdb picks TRBD2, but there is no DNA to check that call. The germline gives CDR1 SGHRS, CDR2 YFSETQ. CDR3 length: 16 amino acids. The CDR3 loop reads CASSSPLAGNTGELFF.

The chain joins TRBV7-6 to TRBJ2-2. The germline gives CDR1 SGHVS, CDR2 FNYEAQ. The CDR3 runs 16 residues. The CDR3 sequence is CASSFGQFANTGELFF.

The chain joins TRBV10-3 to TRBJ2-7. CDR3 length equals 13 residues. Germline V gene data show CDR1 as ENHRY and CDR2 as SYGVKD. This CDR3 reads CAISESIFYEQYF.

The chain couples TRBV6-5 to TRBJ1-2. Germline CDR1 is MNHEY and CDR2 is SVGAGI. The CDR3 is 14 amino acids. This CDR3 is CASSYEVGSYGYTF.

This chain links TRBV4-2 with TRBJ1-3. The CDR3 consists of 13 residues. The germline V gene has CDR1 LGHNA and CDR2 YNFKEQ. The CDR3 sequence: CASRHNSGNTIYF.

V usage is TRBV28 and J usage is TRBJ1-5. Germline V gives CDR1 MDHEN, CDR2 SYDVKM. The CDR3 has 13 residues. This chain's CDR3 is CASSPQGNQPQHF.

V is TRBV7-9 and J is TRBJ2-7. Germline-derived CDR1 and CDR2 are SEHNR and FQNEAQ (reference sequence). The CDR3 is 15 amino acids. Here the CDR3 reads CASSLVVGAGYEQYF.

This rearrangement joins TRBV12-3 or TRBV12-4 to TRBJ2-7; the D call from TCRdb, TRBD1, cannot be confirmed without DNA. The CDR3 extends over 15 amino acids. The chain's CDR3 is CASSLSGGNPYEQYF.

The rearrangement joins TRBV5-1 to TRBJ1-4; without DNA, the TCRdb call of TRBD1 cannot be checked. Germline V gives CDR1 SGHRS, CDR2 YFSETQ. There are 17 residues in the CDR3. CDR3 in amino acids: CASSFGTVVTTNEKLFF.

This chain links TRBV4-3 with TRBJ1-1; TCRdb designates TRBD1, a call that cannot be tested without DNA. CDR1 and CDR2 (germline): LGHNA, YSLEER. The CDR3 loop spans 15 amino acids. This CDR3 reads CASSKDAGEPAEAFF.

The rearrangement joins TRBV6-2 or TRBV6-3 to TRBJ2-1. Germline CDR1 reads MNHEY; CDR2 reads SVGEGT. This CDR3 is built from 11 residues. The CDR3 region is CASRRDSEQFF.

The chain combines TRBV11-2 with TRBJ2-2. Germline-derived CDR1 and CDR2 are SGHAT and FQNNGV. The CDR3 sequence is 12 residues long. CDR3 region: CASSDLSGELFF.

The chain employs TRBV2 and TRBJ2-3; TCRdb proposes TRBD2, but this gene call is untestable without DNA. The CDR3 has 14 amino acids. CDR1 is SNHLY, CDR2 FYNNEI, per germline. CDR3 amino acids: CAGVSREGLDTQYF.

The genes are TRBV11-3 and TRBJ2-7. Germline-derived CDR1 and CDR2 are SGHNT and YENEEA. The CDR3 extends over 14 amino acids. CDR3: CASSYPGDAYEQYF.

This chain joins TRBV4-2 and TRBJ1-1; TCRdb selects TRBD1, and the lack of DNA leaves this call unchecked. This CDR3 spans 16 amino acids. From germline, CDR1 is LGHNA and CDR2 YNFKEQ. The CDR3 region is CASSHPRRGVNTEAFF.

This chain joins TRBV29-1 and TRBJ1-2. The CDR3 runs to 14 residues. The germline V gene has CDR1 SQVTM and CDR2 ANQGSEA. The CDR3 loop is CSVQEGRTNYGYTF.

V is TRBV25-1 and J is TRBJ1-1. CDR1 and CDR2 (germline): MGHDK, SYGVNS. This CDR3 is built from 12 residues. CDR3: CASSGRDTEAFF.

The rearrangement links TRBV5-6 to TRBJ2-1. The CDR3 runs to 13 residues. Germline-derived CDR1 and CDR2 are SGHDT and YYEEEE. CDR3 region: CASSLGRFNEQFF.

The chain combines TRBV7-9 with TRBJ2-3; the TRBD1 assignment by TCRdb is unverifiable without DNA. Looked up from germline, CDR1 is SEHNR and CDR2 is FQNEAQ (reference sequence). There are 14 residues in the CDR3. The CDR3 region is CASYRTESTDTQYF.

The chain links TRBV12-3 or TRBV12-4 to TRBJ2-7; without DNA, the TCRdb call of TRBD1 cannot be checked. The CDR3 has 15 amino acids. The CDR3 loop is CASSPPGALAYEQYF.

V usage is TRBV28 and J usage is TRBJ2-1. Germline CDR1 reads MDHEN; CDR2 reads SYDVKM. The CDR3 runs 13 residues. This CDR3 is CASSLASYNEQFF.

The chain recombines TRBV29-1 with TRBJ2-5; without DNA, the TCRdb call of TRBD1 cannot be checked. The CDR3 has 11 residues. CDR1 is SQVTM and CDR2 is ANQGSEA in the germline V gene. CDR3 sequence: CSVGQWETQYF.

J is TRBJ2-5 and V is TRBV6-5; the D gene TCRdb calls, TRBD2, cannot be checked with no DNA. Germline-derived CDR1 and CDR2 are MNHEY and SVGAGI. The CDR3 loop spans 15 amino acids. The CDR3 sequence is CASSYVGGGPETQYF.

The chain has TRBV5-6 and TRBJ2-3; absent DNA, TCRdb's TRBD1 call cannot be checked. Germline-derived CDR1 and CDR2 are SGHDT and YYEEEE. The CDR3 contains 14 residues. The CDR3 loop reads CASSYTGLTDTQYF.